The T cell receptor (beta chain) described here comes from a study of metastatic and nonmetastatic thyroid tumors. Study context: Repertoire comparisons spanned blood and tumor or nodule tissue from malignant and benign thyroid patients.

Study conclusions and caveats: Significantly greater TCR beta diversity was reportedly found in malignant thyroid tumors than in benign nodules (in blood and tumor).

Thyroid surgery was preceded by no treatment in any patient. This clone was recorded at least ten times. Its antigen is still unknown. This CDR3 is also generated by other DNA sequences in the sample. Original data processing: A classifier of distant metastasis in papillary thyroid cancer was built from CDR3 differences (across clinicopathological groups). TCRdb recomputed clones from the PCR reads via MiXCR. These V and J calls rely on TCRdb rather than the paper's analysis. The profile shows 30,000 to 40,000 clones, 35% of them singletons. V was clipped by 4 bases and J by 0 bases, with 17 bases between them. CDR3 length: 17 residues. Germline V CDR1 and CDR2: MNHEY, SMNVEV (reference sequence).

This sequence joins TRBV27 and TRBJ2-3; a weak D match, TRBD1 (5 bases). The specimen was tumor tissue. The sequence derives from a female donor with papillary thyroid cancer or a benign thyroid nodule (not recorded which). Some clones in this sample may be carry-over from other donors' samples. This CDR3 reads CASSYTATVSSTDTQYF. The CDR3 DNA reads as TGTGCCAGCAGTTATACTGCGACAGTCTCTAGCACAGATACGCAGTATTTT.